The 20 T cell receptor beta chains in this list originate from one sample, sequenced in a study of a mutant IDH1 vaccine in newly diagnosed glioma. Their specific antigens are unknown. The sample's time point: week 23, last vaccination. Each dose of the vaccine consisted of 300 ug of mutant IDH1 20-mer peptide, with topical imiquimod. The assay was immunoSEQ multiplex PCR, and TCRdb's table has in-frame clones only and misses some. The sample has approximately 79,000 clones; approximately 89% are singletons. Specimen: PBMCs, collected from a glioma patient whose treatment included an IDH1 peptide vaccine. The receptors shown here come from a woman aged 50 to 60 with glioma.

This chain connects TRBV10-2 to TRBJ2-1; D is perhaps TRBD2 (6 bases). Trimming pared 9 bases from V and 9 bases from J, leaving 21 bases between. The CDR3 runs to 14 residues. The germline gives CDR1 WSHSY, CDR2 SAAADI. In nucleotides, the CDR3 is TGCGCCAGTAGCCGGGACTCCGCGGCAGGTGAGCAGTTCTTC. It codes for CASSRDSAAGEQFF.

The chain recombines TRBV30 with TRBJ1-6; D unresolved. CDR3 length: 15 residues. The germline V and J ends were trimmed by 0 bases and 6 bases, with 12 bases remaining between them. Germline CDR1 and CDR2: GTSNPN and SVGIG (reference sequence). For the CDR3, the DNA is TGTGCCTGGAGTGTACTGGGAGAATTTAATTCACCCCTCCACTTT. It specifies CAWSVLGEFNSPLHF.

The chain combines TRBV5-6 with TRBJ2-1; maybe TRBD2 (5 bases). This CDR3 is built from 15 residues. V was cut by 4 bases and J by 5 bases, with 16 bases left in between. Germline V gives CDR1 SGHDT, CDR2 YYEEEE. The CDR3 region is CASSPRLRVHNEQFF. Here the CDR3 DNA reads TGTGCCAGCAGCCCCCGACTAAGGGTCCACAATGAGCAGTTCTTC.

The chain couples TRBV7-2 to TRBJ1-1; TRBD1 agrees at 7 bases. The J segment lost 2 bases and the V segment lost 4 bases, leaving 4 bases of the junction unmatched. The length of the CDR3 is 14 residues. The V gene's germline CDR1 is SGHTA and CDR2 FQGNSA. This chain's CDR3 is CASSSGTANTEAFF. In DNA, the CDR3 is TGTGCCAGCAGCTCCGGGACAGCAAACACTGAAGCTTTCTTT. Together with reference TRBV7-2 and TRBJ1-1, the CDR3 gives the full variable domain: GAGVSQSPSNKVTEKGKDVELRCDPISGHTALYWYRQSLGQGLEFLIYFQGNSAPDKSGLPSDRFSAERTGGSVSTLTIQRTQQEDSAVYLCASSSGTANTEAFFGQGTRLTVV.

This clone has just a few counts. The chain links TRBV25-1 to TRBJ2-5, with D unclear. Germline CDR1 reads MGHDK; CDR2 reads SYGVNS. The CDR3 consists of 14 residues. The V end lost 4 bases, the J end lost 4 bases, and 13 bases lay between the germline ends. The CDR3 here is CASSGRADVETQYF. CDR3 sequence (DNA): TGTGCCAGCAGTGGCCGTGCAGACGTAGAGACCCAGTACTTC.

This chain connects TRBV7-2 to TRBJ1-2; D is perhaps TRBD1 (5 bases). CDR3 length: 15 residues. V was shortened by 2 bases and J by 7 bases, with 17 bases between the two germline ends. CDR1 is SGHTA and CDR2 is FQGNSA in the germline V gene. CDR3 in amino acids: CASSLNYQGNSGYTF. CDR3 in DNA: TGTGCCAGCAGCTTAAACTACCAGGGTAATTCTGGCTACACCTTC.

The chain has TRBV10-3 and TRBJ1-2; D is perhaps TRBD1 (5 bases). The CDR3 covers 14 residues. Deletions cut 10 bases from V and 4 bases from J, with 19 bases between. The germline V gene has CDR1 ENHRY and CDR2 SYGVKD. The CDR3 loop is CATRGTAFPYGYTF. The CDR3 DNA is TGTGCCACTCGAGGGACGGCGTTCCCCTATGGCTACACCTTC.

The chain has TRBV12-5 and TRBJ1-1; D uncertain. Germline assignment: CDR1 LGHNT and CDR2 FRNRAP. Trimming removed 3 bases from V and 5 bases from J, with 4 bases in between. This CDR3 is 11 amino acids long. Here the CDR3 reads CASGFDTEAFF. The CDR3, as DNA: TGTGCTAGTGGTTTTGATACTGAAGCTTTCTTT. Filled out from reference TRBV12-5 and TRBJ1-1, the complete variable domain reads DARVTQTPRHKVTEMGQEVTMRCQPILGHNTVFWYRQTMMQGLELLAYFRNRAPLDDSGMPKDRFSAEMPDATLATLKIQPSEPRDSAVYFCASGFDTEAFFGQGTRLTVV.

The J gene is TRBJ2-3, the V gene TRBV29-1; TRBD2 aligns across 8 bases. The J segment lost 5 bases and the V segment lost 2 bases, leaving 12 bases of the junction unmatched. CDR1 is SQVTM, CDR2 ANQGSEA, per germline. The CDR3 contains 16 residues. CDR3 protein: CSVEMWTSTSRDTQYF. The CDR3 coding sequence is TGCAGCGTTGAAATGTGGACTAGCACAAGCCGAGATACGCAGTATTTT.

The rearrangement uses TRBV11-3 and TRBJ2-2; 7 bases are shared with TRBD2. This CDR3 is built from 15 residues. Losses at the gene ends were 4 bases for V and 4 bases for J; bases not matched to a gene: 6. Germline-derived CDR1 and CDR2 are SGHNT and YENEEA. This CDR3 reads CASSSRSGGTGELFF. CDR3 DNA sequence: TGTGCCAGCAGCTCCCGGTCGGGGGGCACCGGGGAGCTGTTTTTT.

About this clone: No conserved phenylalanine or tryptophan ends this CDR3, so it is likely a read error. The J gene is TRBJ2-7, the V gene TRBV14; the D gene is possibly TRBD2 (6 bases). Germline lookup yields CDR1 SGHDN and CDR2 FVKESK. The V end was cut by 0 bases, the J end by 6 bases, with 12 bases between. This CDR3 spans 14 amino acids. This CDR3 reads CASSQEVGGFEQYL. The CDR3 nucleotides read TGTGCCAGCAGCCAAGAGGTCGGGGGATTCGAGCAGTACCTC.

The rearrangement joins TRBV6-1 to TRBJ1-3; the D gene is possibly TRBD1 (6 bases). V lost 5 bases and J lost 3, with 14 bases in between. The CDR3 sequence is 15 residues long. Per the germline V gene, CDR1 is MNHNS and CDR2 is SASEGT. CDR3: CASSSYRVFGNTIYF. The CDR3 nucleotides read TGTGCCAGCAGTAGCTACAGGGTTTTTGGAAACACCATATATTTT.

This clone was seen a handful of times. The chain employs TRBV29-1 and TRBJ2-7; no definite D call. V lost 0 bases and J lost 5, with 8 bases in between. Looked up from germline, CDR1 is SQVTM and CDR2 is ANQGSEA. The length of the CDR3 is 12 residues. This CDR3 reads CSVEEQTDEQYF. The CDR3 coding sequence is TGCAGCGTTGAAGAGCAGACGGACGAGCAGTACTTC.

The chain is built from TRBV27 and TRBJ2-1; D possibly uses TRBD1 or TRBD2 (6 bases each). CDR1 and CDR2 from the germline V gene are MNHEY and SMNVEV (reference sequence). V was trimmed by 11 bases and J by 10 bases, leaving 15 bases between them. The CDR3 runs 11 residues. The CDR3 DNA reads TGTGCCGCCCGGGGGCGGGGCGAGCAGTTCTTC. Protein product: CAARGRGEQFF.

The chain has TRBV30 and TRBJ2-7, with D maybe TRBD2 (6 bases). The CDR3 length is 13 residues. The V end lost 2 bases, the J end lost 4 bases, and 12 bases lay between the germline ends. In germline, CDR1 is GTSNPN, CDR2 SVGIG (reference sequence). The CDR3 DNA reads TGTGCCTGGAGTAGACGGGGGAATTACGAGCAGTACTTC. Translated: CAWSRRGNYEQYF.

CDR3 coding DNA: TGTGCCAGCAGCTTGGACTCAAGGGTTGAGCAGTTCTTC. This encodes CASSLDSRVEQFF. This rearrangement joins TRBV5-4 to TRBJ2-1; D is undetermined. This CDR3 is built from 13 residues. Germline V CDR1 and CDR2: SGHNT, YYREEE (reference sequence). Trimming stripped 0 bases from V and 9 bases from J, with 10 bases between.

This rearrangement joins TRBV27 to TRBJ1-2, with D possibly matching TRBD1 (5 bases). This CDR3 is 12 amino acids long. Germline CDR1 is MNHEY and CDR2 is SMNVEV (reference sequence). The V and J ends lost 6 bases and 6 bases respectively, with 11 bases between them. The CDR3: CASRPPGHGYTF. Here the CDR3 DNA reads TGTGCCAGCAGACCCCCGGGGCATGGCTACACCTTC.

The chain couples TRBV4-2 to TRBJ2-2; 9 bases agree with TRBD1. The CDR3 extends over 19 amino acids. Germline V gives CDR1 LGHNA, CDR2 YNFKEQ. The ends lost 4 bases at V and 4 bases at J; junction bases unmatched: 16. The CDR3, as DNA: TGTGCCAGCAGCCTGCTACAGGGGGCTGCTAGAAGTGGCACCGGGGAGCTGTTTTTT. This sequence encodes CASSLLQGAARSGTGELFF.

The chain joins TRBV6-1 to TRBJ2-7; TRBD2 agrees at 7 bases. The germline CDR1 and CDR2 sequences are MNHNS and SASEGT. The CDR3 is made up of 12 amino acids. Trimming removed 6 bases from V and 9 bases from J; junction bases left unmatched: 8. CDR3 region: CASSQGGGRQYF. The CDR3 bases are TGTGCCAGCAGCCAGGGCGGCGGGAGGCAGTACTTC.

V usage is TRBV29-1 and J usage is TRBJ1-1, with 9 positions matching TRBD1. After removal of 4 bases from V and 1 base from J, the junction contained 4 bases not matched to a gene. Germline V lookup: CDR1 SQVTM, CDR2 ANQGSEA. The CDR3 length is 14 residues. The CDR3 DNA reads TGCAGCGTTGCCCGGACAGGGGAGAACACTGAAGCTTTCTTT. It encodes CSVARTGENTEAFF.